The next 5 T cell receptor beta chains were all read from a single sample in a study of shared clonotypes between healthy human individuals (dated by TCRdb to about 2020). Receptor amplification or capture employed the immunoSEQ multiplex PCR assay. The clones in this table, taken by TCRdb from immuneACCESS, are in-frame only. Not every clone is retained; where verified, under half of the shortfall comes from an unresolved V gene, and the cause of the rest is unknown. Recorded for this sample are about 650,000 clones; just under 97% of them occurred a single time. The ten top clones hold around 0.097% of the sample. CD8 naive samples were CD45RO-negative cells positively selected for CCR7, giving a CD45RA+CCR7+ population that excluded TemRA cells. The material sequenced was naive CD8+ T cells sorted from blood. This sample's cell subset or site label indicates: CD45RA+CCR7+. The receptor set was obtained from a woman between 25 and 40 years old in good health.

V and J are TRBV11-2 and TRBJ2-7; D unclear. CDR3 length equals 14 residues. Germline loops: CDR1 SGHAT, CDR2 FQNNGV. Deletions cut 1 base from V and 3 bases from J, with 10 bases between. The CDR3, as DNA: TGTGCCAGCAGCTTAGGCCTACCACGCTACGAGCAGTACTTC. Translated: CASSLGLPRYEQYF. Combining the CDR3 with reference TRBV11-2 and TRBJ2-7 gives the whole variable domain EAGVAQSPRYKIIEKRQSVAFWCNPISGHATLYWYQQILGQGPKLLIQFQNNGVVDDSQLPKDRFSAERLKGVDSTLKIQPAKLEDSAVYLCASSLGLPRYEQYFGPGTRLTVT.

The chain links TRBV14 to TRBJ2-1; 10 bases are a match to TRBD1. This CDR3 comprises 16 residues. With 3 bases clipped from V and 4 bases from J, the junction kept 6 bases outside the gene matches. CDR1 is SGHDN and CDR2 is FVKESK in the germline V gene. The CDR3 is CASSQGTGALYNEQFF. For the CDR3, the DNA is TGTGCCAGCAGCCAGGGGACAGGGGCGCTTTACAATGAGCAGTTCTTC.

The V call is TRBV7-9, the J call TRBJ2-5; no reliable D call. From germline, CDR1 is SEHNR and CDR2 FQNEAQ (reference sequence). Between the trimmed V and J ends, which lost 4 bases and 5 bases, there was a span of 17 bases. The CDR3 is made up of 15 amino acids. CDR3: CASSSAGQDAETQYF. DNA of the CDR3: TGTGCCAGCAGCTCTGCAGGTCAGGATGCGGAGACCCAGTACTTC.

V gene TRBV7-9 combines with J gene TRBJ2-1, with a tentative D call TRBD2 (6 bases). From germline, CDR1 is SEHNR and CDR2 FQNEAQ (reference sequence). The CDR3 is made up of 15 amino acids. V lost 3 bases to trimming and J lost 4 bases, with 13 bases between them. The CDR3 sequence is CASSFRAGLYNEQFF. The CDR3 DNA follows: TGTGCCAGCAGCTTTCGGGCGGGACTTTACAATGAGCAGTTCTTC.

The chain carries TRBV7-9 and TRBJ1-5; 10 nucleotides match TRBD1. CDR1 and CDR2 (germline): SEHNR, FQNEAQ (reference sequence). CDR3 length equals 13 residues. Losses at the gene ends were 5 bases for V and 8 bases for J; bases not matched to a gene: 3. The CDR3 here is CASSPGTGEPQHF. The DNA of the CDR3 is TGTGCCAGCAGCCCGGGGACAGGGGAGCCCCAGCATTTT.